The 11 T cell receptor beta chains listed next were all sequenced from one sample in a study of control samples from healthy donors and cancer patients. Sequencing used immunoSEQ multiplex PCR; TCRdb keeps in-frame clones, though not all of them. The profile shows roughly 130,000 clones, around 93% of them singletons. Sequencing was done on a sample of blood. These receptors all stem from a man aged 18-30 years in good health.

The gene calls are TRBV27 and TRBJ2-7; D remains ambiguous. The V and J ends lost 5 bases and 1 base respectively, with 12 bases between them. Looked up from germline, CDR1 is MNHEY and CDR2 is SMNVEV (reference sequence). There are 14 residues in the CDR3. The CDR3 DNA follows: TGTGCCAGCAGTCTCTCTAGAGTTTCCTACGAGCAGTACTTC. Protein: CASSLSRVSYEQYF.

V gene TRBV19 combines with J gene TRBJ2-3, with D possibly being TRBD2 (5 bases). V shed 1 base and J shed 4 bases, with 12 bases lying between them. CDR1 is LNHDA, CDR2 SQIVND, per germline (reference sequence). The CDR3 has 15 amino acids. The CDR3 nucleotides are TGTGCCAGTAGTATAGGACTAAAGGGTTCAGATACGCAGTATTTT. Translated: CASSIGLKGSDTQYF. Filled out from reference TRBV19 and TRBJ2-3, the complete variable domain reads DGGITQSPKYLFRKEGQNVTLSCEQNLNHDAMYWYRQDPGQGLRLIYYSQIVNDFQKGDIAEGYSVSREKKESFPLTVTSAQKNPTAFYLCASSIGLKGSDTQYFGPGTRLTVL.

The chain carries TRBV5-1 and TRBJ1-2, with D unclear. CDR3 size: 14 residues. Trimming pared 0 bases from V and 2 bases from J, leaving 8 bases between. CDR1 and CDR2 (germline): SGHRS, YFSETQ. Written as DNA, the CDR3 is TGCGCCAGCAGCTTGGCAATGGCCAACTATGGCTACACCTTC. It encodes CASSLAMANYGYTF.

The genes are TRBV6-6 and TRBJ1-4; 9 bases align to TRBD1. The germline V gene encodes CDR1 MNHNY and CDR2 SVGAGI (reference sequence). Germline trimming cut 1 base from V and 8 bases from J; bases unmatched to any gene: 5. The CDR3 covers 15 residues. CDR3 in DNA: TGTGCCAGCAGTTACTTCAGGACAGGGGAGGAAAAACTGTTTTTT. Its translation is CASSYFRTGEEKLFF.

The CDR3 DNA reads as TGTGCCAGCAGCCAAGACTTCGCCGAGCAGTACTTC. It codes for CASSQDFAEQYF. The chain uses TRBV14 and TRBJ2-7; D call uncertain. The length of the CDR3 is 12 residues. V lost 0 bases and J lost 6, with 6 bases in between. CDR1 SGHDN and CDR2 FVKESK come from the germline V gene.

The chain combines TRBV19 with TRBJ2-7; D is unresolved. Trimming removed 7 bases from V and 1 base from J, with 8 bases in between. This CDR3 region has 12 residues. CDR1 and CDR2 (germline): LNHDA, SQIVND (reference sequence). The DNA of the CDR3 is TGTGCCAGTATGGCAGCATCCTACGAGCAGTACTTC. Its protein product is CASMAASYEQYF. Using reference TRBV19 and TRBJ2-7 for the parts outside the CDR3, the full variable domain is DGGITQSPKYLFRKEGQNVTLSCEQNLNHDAMYWYRQDPGQGLRLIYYSQIVNDFQKGDIAEGYSVSREKKESFPLTVTSAQKNPTAFYLCASMAASYEQYFGPGTRLTVT.

The V gene is TRBV7-2, the J gene TRBJ2-7; TRBD1 agrees at 7 bases. The CDR3 is 14 residues long. Germline CDR1 reads SGHTA; CDR2 reads FQGNSA. V trimming: 4 bases; J trimming: 2 bases; junction bases outside the gene matches: 5. CDR3 in DNA: TGTGCCAGCAGCTACAGGGGATTAACCTACGAGCAGTACTTC. Its translation is CASSYRGLTYEQYF.

Here the CDR3 DNA reads TGTGCCAGCAGCGTCCGGGACGCAAACACCGGGGAGCTGTTTTTT. It is translated as CASSVRDANTGELFF. This chain uses TRBV9 with TRBJ2-2; D might be TRBD1 or TRBD2, each matching 5 bases. This CDR3 has 15 amino acids. Trimming removed 2 bases from V and 2 bases from J, with 10 bases in between. Germline-derived CDR1 and CDR2 are SGDLS and YYNGEE. Together with reference TRBV9 and TRBJ2-2, the CDR3 gives the full variable domain: DSGVTQTPKHLITATGQRVTLRCSPRSGDLSVYWYQQSLDQGLQFLIQYYNGEERAKGNILERFSAQQFPDLHSELNLSSLELGDSALYFCASSVRDANTGELFFGEGSRLTVL.

The chain has TRBV14 and TRBJ2-2; a weak D match, TRBD1 (5 bases). The CDR3 covers 15 residues. CDR1 SGHDN and CDR2 FVKESK come from the germline V gene. Trimming took off 1 base at V and 1 base at J, with 7 bases between the two ends. In nucleotides, the CDR3 is TGTGCCAGCAGCCAAGGACAGAGGAACACCGGGGAGCTGTTTTTT. It is translated as CASSQGQRNTGELFF.

The rearrangement joins TRBV30 to TRBJ2-5, with D maybe TRBD2 (6 bases). V was shortened by 1 base and J by 5 bases, with 17 bases between the two germline ends. Germline V gene data show CDR1 as GTSNPN and CDR2 as SVGIG (reference sequence). The CDR3 consists of 15 residues. The CDR3 loop is CAWSASGTLGETQYF. The CDR3 coding sequence is TGTGCCTGGAGTGCTTCCGGGACTCTGGGGGAGACCCAGTACTTC.

Comment on this clone: The junction and the germline gene differ at one end; a read error may be behind it. The rearrangement joins TRBV10-2 to TRBJ2-7; D unclear. The CDR3 is made up of 12 amino acids. CDR1 WSHSY and CDR2 SAAADI come from the germline V gene. CDR3 DNA sequence: TGCGCCGGCAGTACCGGCGCCTACGAGCAGTACTTC. This sequence encodes CAGSTGAYEQYF.